The next 19 T cell receptor beta chains were all read from a single sample in a study of blood T cell repertoires in COVID-19. Generated by immunoSEQ multiplex PCR, the TCRdb table keeps only in-frame clones and is missing some. The profile shows around 260,000 clones, about 90% of them singletons. Sequenced: peripheral blood. The receptors were sampled from a woman aged 40-49 years who had recovered from COVID-19.

The chain uses TRBV7-9 and TRBJ2-1, with 10 bases lining up with TRBD1. Trimming cost V 1 base and J 8 bases; bases outside gene matches: 11. This CDR3 is built from 17 residues. Looked up from germline, CDR1 is SEHNR and CDR2 is FQNEAQ (reference sequence). In nucleotides, the CDR3 is TGTGCCAGCAGCTTAGTAACCGGGACAGGGGCTGTCCATGAGCAGTTCTTC. Protein product: CASSLVTGTGAVHEQFF.

This clone came up once. The chain employs TRBV5-1 and TRBJ1-1; unclear D gene. Per the germline V gene, CDR1 is SGHRS and CDR2 is YFSETQ. V lost 0 bases and J 1 base, leaving 10 bases between the germline ends. The CDR3 length is 15 residues. CDR3 region: CASSLGRRSNTEAFF. The CDR3, as DNA: TGCGCCAGCAGCTTGGGGAGGAGATCGAACACTGAAGCTTTCTTT.

The V and J genes are TRBV2 and TRBJ2-2; perhaps TRBD1 as D (6 bases). Trimming removed 2 bases at V and 0 bases at J, with 10 bases between. The CDR3 runs to 16 residues. Germline V CDR1 and CDR2: SNHLY, FYNNEI. DNA for the CDR3: TGTGCCAGCAGTGAACGTAGGACAGCGAACACCGGGGAGCTGTTTTTT. Amino acid sequence: CASSERRTANTGELFF.

The rearrangement links TRBV5-4 to TRBJ2-5, with D unclear. The germline V gene encodes CDR1 SGHNT and CDR2 YYREEE (reference sequence). The CDR3 is made up of 15 amino acids. Trimming removed 3 bases from V and 0 bases from J, with 12 bases in between. CDR3 in amino acids: CASSSRKPYQETQYF. The CDR3 bases are TGTGCCAGCAGCTCACGCAAGCCGTACCAAGAGACCCAGTACTTC.

This clone was counted a few times. The genes are TRBV7-9 and TRBJ1-6; a possible D gene is TRBD1 (5 bases). The CDR3 is 13 residues long. The V and J ends lost 1 base and 9 bases respectively, with 7 bases between them. The germline V gene encodes CDR1 SEHNR and CDR2 FQNEAQ (reference sequence). This CDR3 is CASSLEGVSPLHF. CDR3 nucleotide sequence: TGTGCCAGCAGCTTAGAAGGGGTTTCACCCCTCCACTTT.

The chain recombines TRBV7-9 with TRBJ2-5; 8 positions match TRBD1. From germline, CDR1 is SEHNR and CDR2 FQNEAQ (reference sequence). This CDR3 has 13 residues. The J segment lost 5 bases and the V segment lost 6 bases, leaving 5 bases of the junction unmatched. The DNA of the CDR3 is TGTGCCAGCAGTCTAGGACAGGGTGAGACCCAGTACTTC. Translation: CASSLGQGETQYF.

V gene TRBV7-9 combines with J gene TRBJ1-2; D not resolved. Germline V gene sequence: CDR1 SEHNR, CDR2 FQNEAQ (reference sequence). V lost 0 bases and J 7 bases, leaving 9 bases between the germline ends. The CDR3 spans 13 residues. This CDR3 reads CASSLATHGGYTF. CDR3 DNA sequence: TGTGCCAGCAGCTTAGCGACTCATGGTGGCTACACCTTC.

For this clone: Other DNA variants within this sample encode the same CDR3. The chain links TRBV29-1 to TRBJ2-7; TRBD1 agrees at 10 bases. J was trimmed by 7 bases and V by 4 bases; bases with no gene match: 7. This CDR3 comprises 13 residues. Germline CDR1 SQVTM, CDR2 ANQGSEA. As DNA, the CDR3 is TGCAGCGTTGCAGGGGACAGGGGTCGTGAGCAGTACTTC. Amino acid sequence: CSVAGDRGREQYF.

The V gene is TRBV15, the J gene TRBJ2-5; 12 bases agree with TRBD2. CDR1 LNHNV and CDR2 YYDKDF come from the germline V gene (reference sequence). J lost 5 bases, V lost 0 bases, and 7 bases had no gene match. This CDR3 is 17 amino acids long. This CDR3 reads CATSRDALAGGRETQYF. The CDR3 DNA reads TGTGCCACCAGCAGAGACGCCCTAGCGGGGGGGCGGGAGACCCAGTACTTC.

The chain couples TRBV6-8 to TRBJ1-6; tentatively, D is TRBD1 (5 bases). Germline V lookup: CDR1 MNHGY, CDR2 SAAAGT. The germline V and J ends were trimmed by 2 bases and 1 base, with 15 bases remaining between them. The CDR3 loop spans 18 amino acids. The CDR3 is CASSYDQGKPSYNSPLHF. The CDR3 DNA reads as TGTGCCAGCAGTTACGATCAGGGTAAACCTTCCTATAATTCACCCCTCCACTTT.

The chain carries TRBV18 and TRBJ2-7; TRBD1 matches 9 bases. V lost 4 bases to trimming and J lost 2 bases; unmatched junction nucleotides: 3. The germline V gene has CDR1 KGHSH and CDR2 LQKENI. The CDR3 loop spans 14 amino acids. For the CDR3, the DNA is TGTGCCAGCTCACTGGGACAGGGTACCTACGAGCAGTACTTC. Translation: CASSLGQGTYEQYF.

The chain joins TRBV6-5 to TRBJ1-5; possibly TRBD1 for D (5 bases). Between the trimmed V and J ends, which lost 2 bases and 6 bases, there was a span of 11 bases. Germline V gives CDR1 MNHEY, CDR2 SVGAGI. This CDR3 comprises 14 residues. This CDR3 reads CASSYEAGGQPQHF. The CDR3 bases are TGTGCCAGCAGTTACGAGGCGGGGGGTCAGCCCCAGCATTTT.

V is TRBV5-1 and J is TRBJ2-7; no firm D call. Germline CDR1 reads SGHRS; CDR2 reads YFSETQ. This CDR3 has 15 residues. V lost 0 bases, J lost 0 bases, and 10 bases lay in between. The CDR3 region has the DNA TGCGCCAGCAGCTTGGTATTCGCTAGCTCCTACGAGCAGTACTTC. Translated: CASSLVFASSYEQYF.

CDR3 region: CASSPDRNYGYTF. Here the CDR3 DNA reads TGTGCCAGCTCACCGGACAGGAACTATGGCTACACCTTC. The V gene is TRBV18, the J gene TRBJ1-2; 7 nucleotides match TRBD1. V was pared by 3 bases and J by 2 bases, with 0 bases of the junction left unmatched. This CDR3 has 13 residues. Germline assignment: CDR1 KGHSH and CDR2 LQKENI.

V gene TRBV5-1 combines with J gene TRBJ1-4; 7 nucleotides line up with TRBD1. The CDR3 is made up of 16 amino acids. Germline-derived CDR1 and CDR2 are SGHRS and YFSETQ. V was pared by 1 base and J by 2 bases, with 5 bases of the junction left unmatched. The CDR3 here is CASSLNYRGTNEKLFF. The CDR3, as DNA: TGCGCCAGCAGCTTGAATTACAGGGGTACTAATGAAAAACTGTTTTTT.

This chain uses TRBV19 with TRBJ2-7, with 7 bases that match TRBD2. This CDR3 has 15 amino acids. CDR1 is LNHDA, CDR2 SQIVND, per germline (reference sequence). V lost 5 bases to trimming and J lost 6 bases; unmatched junction nucleotides: 13. The CDR3 loop reads CASSPTVYGGSEQYF. CDR3 sequence (DNA): TGTGCCAGTAGTCCGACAGTTTACGGGGGGTCCGAGCAGTACTTC.

The chain couples TRBV2 to TRBJ1-1; D ambiguous. The germline V gene encodes CDR1 SNHLY and CDR2 FYNNEI. V was trimmed by 3 bases and J by 4 bases, leaving 12 bases between them. CDR3 length: 14 amino acids. The CDR3 nucleotides read TGTGCCAGCAGTGATTTCAGGATGGGCACTGAAGCTTTCTTT. It encodes CASSDFRMGTEAFF.

V usage is TRBV11-2 and J usage is TRBJ1-1; D is perhaps TRBD1 (5 bases). Germline lookup yields CDR1 SGHAT and CDR2 FQNNGV. There are 13 residues in the CDR3. The ends were cut back, 1 base at V and 9 bases at J, with 12 bases in the middle. CDR3 residues: CASSLGRAGQAFF. CDR3 bases: TGTGCCAGCAGCTTAGGGAGGGCAGGGCAAGCTTTCTTT. The full variable domain, with the rest looked up from reference TRBV11-2 and TRBJ1-1, is EAGVAQSPRYKIIEKRQSVAFWCNPISGHATLYWYQQILGQGPKLLIQFQNNGVVDDSQLPKDRFSAERLKGVDSTLKIQPAKLEDSAVYLCASSLGRAGQAFFGQGTRLTVV.

Points on this clone: The same CDR3 also results from other DNA sequences found in this sample. V gene TRBV5-6 combines with J gene TRBJ1-3; D not resolved. The CDR3 is 15 residues long. In germline, CDR1 is SGHDT, CDR2 YYEEEE. V shed 1 base and J shed 1 base, with 9 bases lying between them. For the CDR3, the DNA is TGTGCCAGCAGCTTGATCACGGGGTCTGGAAACACCATATATTTT. Translated, it gives CASSLITGSGNTIYF.